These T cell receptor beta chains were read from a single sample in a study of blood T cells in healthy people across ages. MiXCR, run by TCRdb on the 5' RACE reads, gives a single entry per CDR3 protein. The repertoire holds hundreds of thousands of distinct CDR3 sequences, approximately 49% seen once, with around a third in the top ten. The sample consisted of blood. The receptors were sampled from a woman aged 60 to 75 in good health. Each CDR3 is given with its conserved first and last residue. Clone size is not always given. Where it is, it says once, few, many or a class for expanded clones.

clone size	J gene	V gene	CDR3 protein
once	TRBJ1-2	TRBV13	CASSPGPLGANYGYTF
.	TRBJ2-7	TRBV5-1	CASSAAEGAYEQYF
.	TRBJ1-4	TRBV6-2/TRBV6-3	CASSDRTNEKLFF
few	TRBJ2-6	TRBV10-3	CAISPGTVSGANVLTF
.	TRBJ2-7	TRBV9	CASSVGAGGPYEQYF
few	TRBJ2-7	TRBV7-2	CASSFSSRAEQYF
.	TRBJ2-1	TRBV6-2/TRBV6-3	CASSYSELYNEQFF
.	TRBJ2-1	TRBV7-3	CASSSGPAGEQFF
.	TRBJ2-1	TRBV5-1	CASSLARGLREGRSYNEQFF
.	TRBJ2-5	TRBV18	CASSPNRDYNEQYF
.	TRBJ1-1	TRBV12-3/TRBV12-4	CASSFQTGSAEAFF
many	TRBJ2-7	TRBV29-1	CSVEDIGQGALEQYF
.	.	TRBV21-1	CASSKVGDRGGYEQYF
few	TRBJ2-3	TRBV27	CASSLRQGTTDTQYF
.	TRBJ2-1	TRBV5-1	CASSLGPGGNEQFF
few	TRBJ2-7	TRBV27	CASSRASGRYAFDEQYF
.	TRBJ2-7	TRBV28	CARTTDGYEQYF
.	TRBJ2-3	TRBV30	CAWSFDRGTDTQYF
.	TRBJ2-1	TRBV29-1	CSVEERSYNEQFF
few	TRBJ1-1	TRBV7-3	CASSAGGVTEAFF
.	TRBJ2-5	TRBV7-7	CASSLGPASGQETQYF
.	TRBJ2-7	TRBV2	CASTGLAGVPPYEQYF
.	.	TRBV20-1	CSASDRQGLYEQYF
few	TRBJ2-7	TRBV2	CASSVGRNAYEQYF
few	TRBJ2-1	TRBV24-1	CATSDFKGGRKENEQFF
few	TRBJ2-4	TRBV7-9	CASSLGLAGVGNIQYF
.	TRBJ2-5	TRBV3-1	CASSQGVRGQETQYF
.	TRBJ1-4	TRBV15	CATSARQGKNEKLFF
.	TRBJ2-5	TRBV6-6	CASSFTGGRAETQYF
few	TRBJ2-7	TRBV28	CASRGQGGSYEQYF
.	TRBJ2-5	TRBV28	CATNGGGHQETQYF
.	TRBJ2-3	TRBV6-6	CASSYVVDTQYF
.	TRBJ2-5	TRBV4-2	CAGSQVSNQETQYF
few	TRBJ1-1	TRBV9	CASSGSGPEAFF
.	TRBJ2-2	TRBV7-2	CASSLVGTTGELFF
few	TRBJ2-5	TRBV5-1	CASSPGGLQETQYF
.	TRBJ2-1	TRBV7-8	CASTFGLAGDWEQFF
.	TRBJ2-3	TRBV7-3	CASGSPNTQYF
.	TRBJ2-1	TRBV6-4	CASSDSSSRLFF
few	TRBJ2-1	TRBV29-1	CSETGTSGTDEQFF
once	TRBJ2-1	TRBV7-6	CASSLDRGGAGDEQFF
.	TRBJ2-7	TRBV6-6	CASSPRGQQLIKQYF
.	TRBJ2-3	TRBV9	CASSATRSSGTDTQYF
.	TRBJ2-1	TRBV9	CASSTLAGKWNEQFF
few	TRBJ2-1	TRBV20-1	CSARDRVSGRANNEQFF
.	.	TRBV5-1	CASTRGQDANIQYF
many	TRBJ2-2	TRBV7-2	CASSRSTGELFF
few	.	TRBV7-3	CASSRTSWETQYF
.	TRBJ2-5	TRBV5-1	CASSLLGSETQYF
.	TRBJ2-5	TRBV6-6	CASLPDRATQETQYF
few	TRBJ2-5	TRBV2	CASTDYQETQYF
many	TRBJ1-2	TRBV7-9	CASSFYRDGYTF
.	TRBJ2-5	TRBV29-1	CSAEETQYF
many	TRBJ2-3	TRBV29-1	CSVERSGTDTQYF